This TCR beta chain comes out of a study of blood T cells in healthy people across ages. Study results and limitations: Diversity of TCR beta per million T cells declined in a roughly linear way with age. Diversity estimated from one million T cells was considered an underestimate.

A second PCR, run for about 6 to 12 cycles, used a sample-barcoded 5' primer plus a J-beta primer mix. MiXCR, run by TCRdb on the 5' RACE reads, gives a single entry per CDR3 protein. Of 1 million or so distinct CDR3 sequences in the sample, around 45% were seen once. Of note for this clonotype: Its antigen is as yet unknown.

Unmatched junction bases numbered 6, after V lost 3 bases and J lost 4 bases. This CDR3 has 15 residues. This chain uses TRBV12-3 or TRBV12-4 with TRBJ2-5, with 9 bases matching TRBD2. The source material was blood. The receptor was isolated from a woman aged 55-75 years in good health. The CDR3 DNA reads TGTGCCAGCAGTTTCCGGGCTAGCGGGGCAGAGACCCAGTACTTC. Translated, it gives CASSFRASGAETQYF.